A single TCR beta chain is shown here with its context. The table came from immunoSEQ multiplex PCR; TCRdb's copy has only in-frame clones and leaves some out. Of 20,000 to 25,000 clones in the sample, less than 60% were seen once. This entry belongs to a study of graft-versus-host responses after intestinal transplantation. Trimming at V came to 3 bases and at J to 7 bases, leaving 8 bases not matched to a gene. Germline values: CDR1 MNHNS, CDR2 SASEGT. This CDR3 spans 15 amino acids. General study points: Recipient bone marrow held GvH clones, some seen earlier in ileum or blood.

Irradiated stimulators labeled with violet dye, 200,000 in number, were plated with 200,000 CFSE-labeled responders. Following the reaction, CD3+CD4+ and CD3+CD8+ responders that were proliferating and CFSE-low underwent sorting. The sample consisted of alloreactive CD4+ T cells from a mixed lymphocyte reaction culture, taken before intestinal transplant. The subset denotes: CFSE-low proliferating T cells sorted from roughly six-day pre-transplant mixed lymphocyte reaction (GvH or HvG direction). This chain links TRBV6-1 with TRBJ2-1; the match to TRBD2 covers 8 bases. This clonotype was sampled from a human patient who received an intestinal transplant. CDR3: CASSESGGPWNEQFF. Here the CDR3 DNA reads TGTGCCAGCAGTGAGAGCGGGGGACCTTGGAATGAGCAGTTCTTC.